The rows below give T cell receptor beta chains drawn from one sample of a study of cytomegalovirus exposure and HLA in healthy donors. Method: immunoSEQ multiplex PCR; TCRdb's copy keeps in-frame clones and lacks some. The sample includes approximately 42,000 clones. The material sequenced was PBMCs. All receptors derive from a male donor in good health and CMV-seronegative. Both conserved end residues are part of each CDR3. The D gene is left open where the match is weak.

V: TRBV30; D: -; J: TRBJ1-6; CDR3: CAWSGGGPSPLHF; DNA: TGTGCCTGGAGTGGCGGAGGACCTTCACCCCTCCACTTT
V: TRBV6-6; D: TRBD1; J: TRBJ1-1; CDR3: CASSYTGGTEAFF; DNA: TGTGCCAGCAGTTACACAGGGGGCACTGAAGCTTTCTTT
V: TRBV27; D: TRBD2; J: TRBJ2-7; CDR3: CASRPTSGSYHEQYF; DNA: TGTGCCAGCAGACCTACTAGCGGGAGCTATCACGAGCAGTACTTC
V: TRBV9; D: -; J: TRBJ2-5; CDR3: CASIQQGQETQYF; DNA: TGTGCCAGCATTCAGCAGGGGCAAGAGACCCAGTACTTC
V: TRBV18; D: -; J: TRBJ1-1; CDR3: CASSPAKGTEAFF; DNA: TGTGCCAGCTCACCGGCCAAGGGGACTGAAGCTTTCTTT
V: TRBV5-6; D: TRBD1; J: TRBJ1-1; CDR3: CASSFRGSGYTEAFF; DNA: TGTGCCAGCAGCTTCAGGGGGTCGGGGTACACTGAAGCTTTCTTT
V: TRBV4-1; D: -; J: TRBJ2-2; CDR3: CASRTVDIIQYGELFF; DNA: TGCGCCAGCAGAACGGTCGACATAATTCAGTACGGGGAGCTGTTTTTT
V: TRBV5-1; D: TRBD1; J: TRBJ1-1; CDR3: CASSPRQGRATEAFF; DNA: TGCGCCAGCAGCCCTAGACAGGGGAGGGCCACTGAAGCTTTCTTT
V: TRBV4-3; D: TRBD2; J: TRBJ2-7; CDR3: CASSQAGTSVYEQYF; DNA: TGCGCCAGCAGCCAGGCCGGGACTAGCGTTTACGAGCAGTACTTC
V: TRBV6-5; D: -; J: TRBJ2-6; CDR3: CASSGTGANVLTF; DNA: TGTGCCAGCAGTGGCACTGGGGCCAACGTCCTGACTTTC
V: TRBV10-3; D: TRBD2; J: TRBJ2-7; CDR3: CAISAGGAGVSSYEQYF; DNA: TGTGCCATCAGTGCCGGGGGAGCGGGGGTGTCTTCCTACGAGCAGTACTTC
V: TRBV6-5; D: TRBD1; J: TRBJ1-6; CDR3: CASSLVGTGDSPLHF; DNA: TGTGCCAGCAGTTTAGTCGGGACAGGCGATTCACCCCTCCACTTT
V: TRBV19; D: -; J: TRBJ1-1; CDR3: CASSIFEGEAFF; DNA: TGTGCCAGTAGTATTTTTGAGGGAGAAGCTTTCTTT
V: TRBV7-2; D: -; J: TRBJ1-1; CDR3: CASSLSWGGTEAFF; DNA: TGTGCCAGCAGCCTATCTTGGGGGGGCACTGAAGCTTTCTTT
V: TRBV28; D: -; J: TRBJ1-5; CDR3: CASDQGQYSNQPQHF; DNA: TGTGCCAGCGATCAGGGACAATATAGCAATCAGCCCCAGCATTTT
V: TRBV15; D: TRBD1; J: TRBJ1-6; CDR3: CATSKQQGRSYNSPLHF; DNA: TGTGCCACCAGCAAGCAACAGGGGAGGTCCTATAATTCACCCCTCCACTTT
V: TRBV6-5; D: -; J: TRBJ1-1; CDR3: CASTKSTGSLTEAFF; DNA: TGTGCCAGCACCAAATCGACAGGCTCGCTCACTGAAGCTTTCTTT
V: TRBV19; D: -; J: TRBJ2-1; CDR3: CASTPPGSFSYNEQFF; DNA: TGTGCCAGTACCCCCCCCGGGAGTTTCTCCTACAATGAGCAGTTCTTC
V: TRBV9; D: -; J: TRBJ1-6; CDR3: CASSVGQGVSPLHF; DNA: TGTGCCAGCAGCGTAGGGCAGGGTGTATCACCCCTCCACTTT
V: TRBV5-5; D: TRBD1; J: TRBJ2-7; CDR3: CASSVTGGDYEQYF; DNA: TGTGCCAGCAGCGTGACAGGGGGAGACTACGAGCAGTACTTC
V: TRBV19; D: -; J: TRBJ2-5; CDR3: CASRKAGETQYF; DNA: TGTGCCAGTAGAAAGGCCGGGGAGACCCAGTACTTC
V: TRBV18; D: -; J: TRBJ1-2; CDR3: CASSPQGVSYGYTF; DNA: TGTGCCAGCTCACCACAGGGGGTGTCCTATGGCTACACCTTC
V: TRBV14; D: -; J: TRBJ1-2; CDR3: CASSPLAGVHYGYTF; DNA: TGTGCCAGCAGCCCTTTGGCAGGGGTTCACTATGGCTACACCTTC
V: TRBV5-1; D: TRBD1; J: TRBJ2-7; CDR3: CASSGQGYEQYF; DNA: TGCGCCAGCAGCGGACAGGGGTACGAGCAGTACTTC
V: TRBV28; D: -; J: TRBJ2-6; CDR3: CASLDGSWANVLTF; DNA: TGTGCCAGCCTGGACGGGAGCTGGGCCAACGTCCTGACTTTC
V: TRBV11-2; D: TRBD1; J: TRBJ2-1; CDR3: CASSLPLSQGAPTGDEQFF; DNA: TGTGCCAGCAGCTTACCACTCTCCCAGGGGGCGCCCACCGGCGATGAGCAGTTCTTC
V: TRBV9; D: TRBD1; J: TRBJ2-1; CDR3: CASSVEQGRFNEQFF; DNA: TGTGCCAGCAGCGTCGAACAGGGGCGGTTTAATGAGCAGTTCTTC
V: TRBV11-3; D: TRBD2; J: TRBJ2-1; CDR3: CASSLDGRVNNEQFF; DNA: TGTGCCAGCAGCTTAGACGGGAGGGTGAACAATGAGCAGTTCTTC
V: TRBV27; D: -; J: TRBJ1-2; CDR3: CASSHPDYGYTF; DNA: TGTGCCAGCAGTCACCCGGACTATGGCTACACCTTC
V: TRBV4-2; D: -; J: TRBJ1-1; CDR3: CASSQALGLVNTEAFF; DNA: TGTGCCAGCAGCCAAGCTTTGGGACTCGTGAACACTGAAGCTTTCTTT
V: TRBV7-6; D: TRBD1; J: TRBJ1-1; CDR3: CASSPTGVDSTEAFF; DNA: TGTGCCAGCAGCCCGACAGGGGTGGATAGCACTGAAGCTTTCTTT
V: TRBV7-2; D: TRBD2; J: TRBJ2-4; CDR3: CASSSSSGRQAKNIQYF; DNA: TGTGCCAGCAGTTCGTCTAGCGGGAGGCAAGCCAAAAACATTCAGTACTTC
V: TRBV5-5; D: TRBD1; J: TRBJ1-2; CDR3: CASRPGQWSDGYTF; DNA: TGTGCCAGCAGGCCGGGACAGTGGAGTGATGGCTACACCTTC
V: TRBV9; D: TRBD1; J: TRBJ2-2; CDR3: CASRPSGTGRTGELFF; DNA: TGTGCCAGCAGGCCCTCCGGGACAGGACGCACCGGGGAGCTGTTTTTT
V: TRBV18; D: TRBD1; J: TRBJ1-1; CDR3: CASSLTGGTEAFF; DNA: TGTGCCAGCTCACTTACAGGGGGCACTGAAGCTTTCTTT
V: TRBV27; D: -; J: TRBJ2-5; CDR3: CASSLSPSFQETQYF; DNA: TGTGCCAGCAGTTTATCTCCCTCGTTTCAAGAGACCCAGTACTTC
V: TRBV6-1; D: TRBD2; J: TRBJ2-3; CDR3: CAVERETSTDTQYF; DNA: TGTGCCGTTGAGCGGGAGACCAGCACAGATACGCAGTATTTT